The sequence of this T cell receptor beta chain was determined in a study of T cell changes during pregnancy in multiple sclerosis. Measured with immunoSEQ multiplex PCR; TCRdb has only the in-frame clones, and not every one. Among about 36,000 clones listed, 90% to 95% were seen once. CDR3 length: 14 residues. V dropped 3 bases and J dropped 8; count of bases not matched to a gene: 5. CDR1 and CDR2 from the germline V gene are SGDLS and YYNGEE. The sequence came from a female donor in good health, enrolled as a control in a pregnancy study. Sequenced here: CD4+ T cells from peripheral blood mononuclear cells, sampled in the second trimester of pregnancy. The rearrangement uses TRBV9 and TRBJ1-6; TRBD1 aligns across 7 bases. In DNA, the CDR3 is TGTGCCAGCAGCGCCCGGGACAGAGATTCACCCCTCCACTTT. Its translation is CASSARDRDSPLHF.